This TCR beta chain was obtained from a study of blood T cells in healthy people across ages. Study conclusions and caveats: There were more naive CD4+ cells and higher diversity in long-lived donors than in aged donors.

Regarding this clonotype: What it binds is unknown.

Drawn from each donor were 7.5 to 10 milliliters of peripheral blood. Primers used in a second PCR of roughly 7 to 12 cycles were a sample-barcoded 5' primer and a J-beta primer mix. MiXCR was run by TCRdb on the 5' RACE reads, yielding one entry per CDR3 protein. The table includes some 550,000 distinct CDR3 sequences, around half detected once. The CDR3 extends over 14 amino acids. The trim removed 9 bases at V and 2 bases at J, leaving 10 bases unmatched. Germline lookup yields CDR1 SGHRS and CDR2 YFSETQ. The receptor was isolated from a man at least 80 years old in good health. Sequenced sample: blood. The chain combines TRBV5-1 with TRBJ2-5, with 7 bases identical to TRBD1. The CDR3 is CATRKADRQETQYF. CDR3 coding DNA: TGCGCCACCCGTAAAGCGGACAGGCAAGAGACCCAGTACTTC.